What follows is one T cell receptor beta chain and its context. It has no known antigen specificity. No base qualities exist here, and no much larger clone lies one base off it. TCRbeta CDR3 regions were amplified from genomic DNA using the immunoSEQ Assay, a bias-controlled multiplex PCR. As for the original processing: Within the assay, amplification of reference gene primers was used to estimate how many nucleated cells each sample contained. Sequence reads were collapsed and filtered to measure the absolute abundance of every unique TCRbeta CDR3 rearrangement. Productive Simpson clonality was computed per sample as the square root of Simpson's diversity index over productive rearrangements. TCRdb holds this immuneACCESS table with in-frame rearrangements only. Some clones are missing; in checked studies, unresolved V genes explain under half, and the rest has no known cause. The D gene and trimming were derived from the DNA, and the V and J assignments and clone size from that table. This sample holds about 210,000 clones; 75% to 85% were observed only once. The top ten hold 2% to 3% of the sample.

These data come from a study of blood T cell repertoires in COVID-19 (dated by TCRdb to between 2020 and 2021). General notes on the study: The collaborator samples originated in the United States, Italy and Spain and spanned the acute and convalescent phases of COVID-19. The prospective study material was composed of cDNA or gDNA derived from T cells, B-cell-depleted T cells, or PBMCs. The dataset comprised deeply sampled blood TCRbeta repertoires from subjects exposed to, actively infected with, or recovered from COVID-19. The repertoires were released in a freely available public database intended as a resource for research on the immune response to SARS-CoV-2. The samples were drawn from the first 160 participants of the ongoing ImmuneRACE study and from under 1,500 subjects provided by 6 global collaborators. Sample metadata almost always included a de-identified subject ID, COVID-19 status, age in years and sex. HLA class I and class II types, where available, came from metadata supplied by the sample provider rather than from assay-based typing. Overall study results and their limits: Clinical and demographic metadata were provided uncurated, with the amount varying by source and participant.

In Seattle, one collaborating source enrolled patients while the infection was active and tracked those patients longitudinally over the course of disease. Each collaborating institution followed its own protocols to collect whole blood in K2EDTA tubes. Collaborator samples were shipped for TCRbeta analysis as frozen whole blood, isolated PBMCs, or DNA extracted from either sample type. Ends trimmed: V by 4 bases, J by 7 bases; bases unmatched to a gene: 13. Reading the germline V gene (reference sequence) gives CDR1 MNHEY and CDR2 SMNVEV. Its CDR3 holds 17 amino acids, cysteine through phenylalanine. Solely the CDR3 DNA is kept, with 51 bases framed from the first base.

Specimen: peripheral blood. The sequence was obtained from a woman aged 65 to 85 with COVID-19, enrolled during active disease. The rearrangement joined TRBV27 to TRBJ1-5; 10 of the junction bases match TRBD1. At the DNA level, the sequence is TGTGCCAGCAGTTCCCACGGGGACAGGGGAAATTTACAGCCCCAGCATTTT. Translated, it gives CASSSHGDRGNLQPQHF.